This T cell receptor beta chain came from a study of T cell responses to AZD1222 COVID-19 vaccine. Libraries were prepared by immunoSEQ multiplex PCR; TCRdb keeps only in-frame clonotypes and omits some of them. The sample lists fewer than 130,000 clones, about 94% seen once, with 2.9% in the top ten. The CDR3 has 15 amino acids. Germline loops: CDR1 MNHEY, CDR2 SVGAGI. V was pared by 6 bases and J by 2 bases, with 8 bases of the junction left unmatched. This receptor was identified in an adult who received the AZD1222 COVID-19 vaccine. The input for sequencing was peripheral blood, taken 28 days after the second AZD1222 dose. The rearrangement links TRBV6-5 to TRBJ2-7, with 9 bases fitting TRBD1. Here the CDR3 reads CASSVGTGTTYEQYF. Written as DNA, the CDR3 is TGTGCCAGCAGCGTCGGGACAGGGACAACCTACGAGCAGTACTTC.